This TCR beta chain was observed in a study of blood T cell repertoires in COVID-19. At the level of the study: Samples representing acute and convalescent COVID-19 were sourced from the United States, Italy and Spain. PBMCs, B-cell-depleted T cells, or T cells provided the cDNA or gDNA that made up the material.

How the authors handled the data: From reference gene primer amplification, estimates of nucleated cell counts were derived. Data came from immunoSEQ multiplex PCR; TCRdb stores just in-frame clones and leaves some out. For V, J and clone size, that table is used; D and trimming come from the DNA. This sample carries 80,000 to 85,000 clones, approximately 86% of them seen once, and the ten largest clones take approximately 5%. This CDR3 has 14 residues. Germline V gene sequence: CDR1 MNHEY, CDR2 SVGAGI. Trimming removed 2 bases at V and 5 bases at J, with 12 bases between. The sample consisted of peripheral blood. V usage is TRBV6-5 and J usage is TRBJ1-1, with a weak D call TRBD1 (6 bases). This clonotype was sampled from an elderly woman with acute or convalescent COVID-19. CDR3 loop: CASSYTLRGTEAFF. Written as DNA, the CDR3 is TGTGCCAGCAGTTACACTCTTAGGGGGACTGAAGCTTTCTTT.